This entry features one T cell receptor beta chain sequence. This clone was recorded a few times. The specificity of this receptor is unknown. No base quality information exists; no much larger clone differs at one position. The immunoSEQ Assay, a bias-controlled multiplex PCR, was used to amplify TCRbeta CDR3 regions from genomic DNA. Under the source paper's analysis protocol: Nucleated cell counts per sample were estimated from amplification of reference gene primers within the assay. Sequence reads were collapsed and filtered to measure the absolute abundance of every unique TCRbeta CDR3 rearrangement. For each sample, productive Simpson clonality was calculated as the square root of Simpson's diversity index over productive rearrangements. This is the immuneACCESS table as TCRdb keeps it, with only in-frame sequences that have V and J called. A part of the clones is gone; compared with another copy, unresolved V genes explain less than half, and the rest is unexplained. V and J calls and clone size come straight from that table; D and trimming were deduced from the DNA. The sample contains around 120,000 clones, approximately 90% of them found a single time. The ten largest clones capture more than 1.5% of the sample.

The collaborating institutions used their own protocols to collect whole blood in K2EDTA tubes. For TCRbeta analysis, collaborators shipped samples in one of three forms: frozen whole blood, isolated PBMCs, or DNA extracted from either of those sample types. The data derive from a study of blood T cell repertoires in COVID-19 (dated by TCRdb to the early 2020s). In the study overall: Samples covering the acute and convalescent phases of COVID-19 were provided by collaborators in the United States, Italy and Spain. The prospective study material was composed of cDNA or gDNA derived from T cells, B-cell-depleted T cells, or PBMCs. Deeply sampled blood TCRbeta repertoires from subjects exposed to, actively infected with, or recovered from COVID-19 were included in the dataset. The repertoires were released in a freely available public database meant as a resource for research on the immune response to SARS-CoV-2. Samples were obtained from the ongoing ImmuneRACE study (first 160 participants) and from roughly 1,300 subjects provided by 6 global collaborators. The sample metadata nearly always contained a de-identified subject ID, COVID-19 status, age in years and sex. HLA class I and class II types, where available, came from metadata supplied by the sample provider rather than from assay-based typing.

Counted from cysteine to phenylalanine, this CDR3 has 18 amino acids. The kept DNA is CDR3 alone, 54 bases in frame from the first base. The germline V and J ends show losses of 0 bases and 2 bases respectively, and no gene match explains 11 bases of the junction. The germline V gene sets CDR1 to MGHRA and CDR2 to YSYEKL. Paper-wide results and their limitations: The quantity of clinical and demographic metadata differed by source and by participant and was supplied without curation.

Rearrangement joined TRBV4-1 to TRBJ2-7, with TRBD1 matching 9 junction bases. Sequenced sample: peripheral blood. This clonotype originated in a human donor in a cohort sampled during active COVID-19. CDR3 protein: CASSQDGVGGTGPYEQYF. The sequence in DNA is TGCGCCAGCAGCCAAGATGGCGTGGGAGGGACAGGGCCCTACGAGCAGTACTTC.